A selection of T cell receptor beta chains follows, all from one sample in a study of metastatic and nonmetastatic thyroid tumors. TCRdb recomputed clones from the PCR reads via MiXCR. The table records about 82,000 clones, 12% of them present only once. Sequencing was performed on tumor tissue. Receptors originate from a female donor with papillary thyroid cancer or a benign thyroid nodule (not recorded which). Some clones in this sample may be carry-over from other donors' samples. Each CDR3 is given with its conserved first and last residue. The order of the fields is J gene, V gene, D gene, clone size, CDR3 protein, CDR3 DNA. A D gene is named only where the DNA matches it firmly. Clone size appears in some rows only: once, few, many, or a class for an expanded clone.

>TRBJ1-2|TRBV20-1|.|many
CSASTDSYGYTF
TGCAGTGCTTCGACAGATAGCTATGGCTACACCTTC
>TRBJ1-1|TRBV7-3|.|many
CASSKDLSKAFF
TGTGCCAGCAGCAAAGACTTGTCCAAAGCTTTCTTT
>TRBJ2-7|TRBV11-3|TRBD2|many
CASSSVTSGSSNEQYF
TGTGCCAGCAGCTCGGTCACTAGCGGGAGTAGTAACGAGCAGTACTTC
>TRBJ1-2|TRBV30|.|many
CAWIPRGLYGYTF
TGTGCCTGGATCCCAAGGGGATTATATGGCTACACCTTC
>TRBJ1-5|TRBV19|.|many
CAARGRGIGNQPQHF
TGTGCAGCTAGAGGCAGGGGCATTGGCAATCAGCCCCAGCATTTT
>TRBJ2-2|TRBV6-6|.|many
CASSYVASTGELFF
TGTGCCAGCAGTTACGTCGCGTCGACCGGGGAGCTGTTTTTT
>TRBJ1-1|TRBV9|.|.
CASRRDWNTEAFF
TGTGCCAGCAGAAGGGACTGGAACACTGAAGCTTTCTTT
>TRBJ2-7|TRBV28|TRBD1|many
CASSRTGFSYEQYF
TGTGCCAGCAGTCGGACAGGGTTCTCCTACGAGCAGTACTTC
>TRBJ1-2|TRBV18|.|many
CASSLGRDYGYTF
TGTGCCAGCTCACTCGGACGGGACTATGGCTACACCTTC
>TRBJ2-5|TRBV18|.|many
CASSPRGETQYF
TGTGCCAGCTCACCACGGGGAGAGACCCAGTACTTC
>TRBJ2-1|TRBV7-8|.|few
CASEWSSDEQFF
TGTGCCAGCGAGTGGTCCTCTGATGAGCAGTTCTTC
>TRBJ1-2|TRBV7-2|.|many
CASSSYASGRNGYTF
TGTGCCAGCAGCTCTTATGCCTCTGGGCGGAATGGCTACACCTTC
>TRBJ2-1|TRBV3-1|.|many
CASSHPGNEQFF
TGTGCCAGCAGCCATCCGGGTAATGAGCAGTTCTTC
>TRBJ2-3|TRBV19|.|few
CASSIAPTGRSDTQYF
TGTGCCAGTAGTATCGCCCCGACAGGGAGGTCAGATACGCAGTATTTT
>TRBJ2-5|TRBV14|TRBD2|many
CASSQGAASGRGETQYF
TGTGCCAGCAGCCAGGGTGCGGCTAGCGGGAGGGGAGAGACCCAGTACTTC
>TRBJ1-5|TRBV10-3|.|many
CAISDRALNSNQPQHF
TGTGCCATATCGGACAGAGCTCTTAATAGCAATCAGCCCCAGCATTTT
>TRBJ2-1|TRBV12-3/TRBV12-4|TRBD2|many
CASTYGLAGSNEQFF
TGTGCCAGCACCTATGGACTAGCGGGATCTAATGAGCAGTTCTTC
>TRBJ1-2|TRBV30|.|many
CASLGGRGYGYTF
TGTGCCTCCCTGGGGGGGAGGGGCTATGGCTACACCTTC
>TRBJ2-1|TRBV9|.|many
CASSVSPREDEQFF
TGTGCCAGCAGCGTATCCCCCCGAGAGGATGAGCAGTTCTTC
>TRBJ2-3|TRBV11-2|TRBD1|many
CASSLMGQGGADTQYF
TGTGCCAGCAGCTTGATGGGACAGGGGGGGGCAGATACGCAGTATTTT
>TRBJ1-5|TRBV28|.|many
CASSLGGGGHQPQHF
TGTGCCAGCAGTTTAGGGGGGGGGGGACATCAGCCCCAGCATTTT